This T cell receptor (beta chain) was sequenced for a study of CXCR3-negative and CXCR3-positive naive CD8 T cells. Study outcomes and limitations: For CXCR3-positive naive cells, TRB CDR3s were more hydrophobic than those of CXCR3-negative naive cells. For memory CD8+ cells diversity was much lower, but both naive subsets had comparably high diversity. TRB CDR3 properties served as the basis for inferring TCR strength, and surface CD5 was comparable between naive subsets. Similar TRBV-TRBJ gene usage was seen in naive CXCR3-negative and CXCR3-positive cells, but not in memory cells.

CDR3 size: 16 residues. UMI-labeled 5' RACE TRB cDNA libraries were prepared from the cells. With the 5' RACE reads reprocessed, TCRdb shows one record per CDR3 protein and no DNA. Recorded for this sample: over 70,000 distinct CDR3 sequences. Concerning this clonotype: What it binds is unknown.

Sequencing was carried out using naive CXCR3+ CD8+ T cells from blood. Subset in this sample: CD45RO-CCR7+CD27+CD95- naive CD8+ T cells expressing CXCR3 (TNR3+). V gene TRBV12-3 or TRBV12-4 combines with J gene TRBJ1-1; TCRdb's assignment of TRBD1 cannot be checked, as there is no DNA. This TCR came from a human donor in good health. Some clones in this sample may be carry-over from other donors' samples. CDR3 protein: CASSLFDPGTGSEAFF.